This passage covers 19 T cell receptor beta chains from one sample sequenced in a study of T cells in women clearing cervical HPV infection. The data were produced by immunoSEQ multiplex PCR, yet TCRdb's version contains in-frame clones alone and is incomplete. Its table records tens of thousands of clones. The specimen sequenced was blood buffy coat. These receptor sequences come from a woman between 18 and 70 years old with a cervical HPV16 infection that either progressed to CIN3+ or cleared (not recorded which).

Note on this clone: The read stops 3 residues short of the end of the CDR3; the missing end is completed from the germline J gene. The rearrangement joins TRBV2 to TRBJ2-7; 7 positions agree with TRBD1. V shed 6 bases and J 3 bases; nucleotides not matched to a gene: 11. Germline V lookup: CDR1 SNHLY, CDR2 FYNNEI. This CDR3 spans 15 amino acids. The sequenced part of the CDR3 DNA is TGTGCCAGCAGGGGGACCGGGACAGTAGGCTACGAG. This translates into CASRGTGTVGYE. The entire CDR3 protein reads CASRGTGTVGYEQYF.

As concerns this clone: The read finishes 3 residues shy of the CDR3 end, and the germline J gene is used to complete it. This rearrangement joins TRBV5-1 to TRBJ1-4; 7 bases are a match to TRBD1. Losses at the gene ends were 0 bases for V and 4 bases for J; bases not matched to a gene: 3. Germline lookup yields CDR1 SGHRS and CDR2 YFSETQ. The CDR3 totals 15 residues. The CDR3 DNA, read in part, is TGCGCCAGCAGCTTGGGACAGGGTAATAATGAAAAA. Its translation: CASSLGQGNNEK. The whole CDR3 reads CASSLGQGNNEKLFF. Using reference TRBV5-1 and TRBJ1-4 for the parts outside the CDR3, the full variable domain is KAGVTQTPRYLIKTRGQQVTLSCSPISGHRSVSWYQQTPGQGLQFLFEYFSETQRNKGNFPGRFSGRQFSNSRSEMNVSTLELGDSALYLCASSLGQGNNEKLFFGSGTQLSVL.

To note about this clone: The CDR3 end falls 3 residues outside the read, so it is completed with the germline J gene. This chain links TRBV11-3 with TRBJ1-1; unclear D gene. V was shortened by 6 bases and J by 1 base, with 9 bases between the two germline ends. The CDR3 loop spans 13 amino acids. CDR1 SGHNT and CDR2 YENEEA come from the germline V gene. The CDR3 is CASSLTRNTEAFF. CDR3 bases read: TGTGCCAGCAGTCTCACAAGGAACACTGAA.

Of note for this clone: The CDR3 extends 3 residues past the end of the read, so its final part is completed from the germline J gene. The chain carries TRBV5-6 and TRBJ2-1, with TRBD2 as a possible D gene (6 bases). V was clipped by 2 bases and J by 8 bases, with 11 bases between them. This CDR3 spans 13 amino acids. CDR1 is SGHDT, CDR2 YYEEEE, per germline. CDR3 in amino acids: CASSFVGGDEQFF. The part of the CDR3 DNA that was read is TGTGCCAGCAGCTTTGTCGGGGGTGATGAG.

Of note for this clone: From the germline J gene comes the end of the CDR3, since the read stops 3 residues before it. The chain joins TRBV7-9 to TRBJ1-1, with a tentative D call TRBD1 (6 bases). Looked up from germline, CDR1 is SEHNR and CDR2 is FQNEAQ (reference sequence). This CDR3 contains 15 residues. CDR3 DNA, as far as it was read: TGTGCCAGCAGCTTAGCAAGAGCAGGGGTCGACATT. Residues: CASSLARAGVDI. The whole CDR3 protein is CASSLARAGVDIAFF. The full variable domain, completed using reference TRBV7-9 and TRBJ1-1, is DTGVSQNPRHKITKRGQNVTFRCDPISEHNRLYWYRQTLGQGPEFLTYFQNEAQLEKSRLLSDRFSAERPKGSFSTLEIQRTEQGDSAMYLCASSLARAGVDIAFFGQGTRLTVV.

With respect to this clone: From the germline J gene comes the end of the CDR3, since the read stops 3 residues before it. V gene TRBV10-2 combines with J gene TRBJ2-7, with a possible D match to TRBD1 (6 bases). The CDR3 covers 14 residues. Trimming removed 5 bases at V and 3 bases at J, with 14 bases between. From germline, CDR1 is WSHSY and CDR2 SAAADI. The part of the CDR3 DNA that was read is TGCGCCAGCAGTACCCAGGGGAGTCTCTACGAG. Encoded protein: CASSTQGSLYE. The entire CDR3 sequence reads CASSTQGSLYEQYF.

The CDR3 region is CASSPGGSNQPQYF. CDR3 DNA (partial): TGTGCCAGCTCACCAGGCGGTAGCAATCAGCCG. The J gene is TRBJ2-3, the V gene TRBV18; no clear D gene. The missing CDR3 end, 3 residues past where the read stops, is filled in from the germline J gene. CDR3 size: 14 residues. Germline V lookup: CDR1 KGHSH, CDR2 LQKENI.

Comment on this clone: The read stops 3 residues short of the end of the CDR3; the missing end is completed from the germline J gene. The chain employs TRBV18 and TRBJ1-2; the D is unclear. Germline CDR1 and CDR2: KGHSH and LQKENI. The CDR3 loop spans 14 amino acids. CDR3 residues: CASSPTSSYNDYTF. The CDR3 bases that were read are TGTGCCAGCTCACCAACTAGCTCCTACAATGAC.

Regarding this clone: The CDR3 goes on 3 residues after the read ends, and that part is filled in from the germline J gene. The rearrangement uses TRBV7-8 and TRBJ1-4; D remains ambiguous. Trimming pared 5 bases from V and 8 bases from J, leaving 15 bases between. Per the germline V gene, CDR1 is SGHVS and CDR2 is FQNEAQ. This CDR3 is built from 14 residues. This CDR3 is CASSRRAASEKLFF. The CDR3 DNA, read in part, is TGTGCCAGCAGCCGTAGGGCCGCTAGCGAAAAA.

As to this clone: Read data end 3 residues before the CDR3 end; the end is taken from the germline J gene. The chain has TRBV2 and TRBJ1-5; 7 positions agree with TRBD1. V lost 4 bases and J lost 3; bases outside the gene matches: 6. Per germline, CDR1 SNHLY and CDR2 FYNNEI. The CDR3 sequence is 15 residues long. CDR3: CASSGQGTHNQPQHF. CDR3 DNA (partial): TGTGCCAGCAGTGGACAGGGTACACACAATCAGCCC.

Remarks on this clone: The CDR3 is cut off 3 residues early in the read; its end comes from the germline J gene. The genes are TRBV10-3 and TRBJ2-3, with 7 bases lining up with TRBD2. Per the germline V gene, CDR1 is ENHRY and CDR2 is SYGVKD. The length of the CDR3 is 14 residues. V gave up 0 bases and J gave up 4 bases; unmatched junction bases: 1. The CDR3 DNA, read in part, is TGTGCCATCAGTGAGTCCAGCGGGGCAGATACG. As protein: CAISESSGADT. The full CDR3 is CAISESSGADTQYF.

Notes on this clone: The read comes to an end 3 residues before the CDR3 does, leaving the germline J gene to fill in the end. The rearrangement uses TRBV10-3 and TRBJ2-7; D remains ambiguous. V lost 6 bases, J lost 0 bases, and 18 bases lay in between. The CDR3 runs to 16 residues. The germline CDR1 and CDR2 sequences are ENHRY and SYGVKD. The part of the CDR3 DNA that was read is TGTGCCATCAGATCGAGTCAGGAGAGGAGCTCCTACGAG. This encodes CAIRSSQERSSYE. From start to end, the CDR3 is CAIRSSQERSSYEQYF.

With regard to this clone: The read gets to within 3 residues of the CDR3 end, and the germline J gene fills in the rest. The chain joins TRBV29-1 to TRBJ1-3; 9 bases agree with TRBD1. The CDR3 contains 18 residues. Germline CDR1 is SQVTM and CDR2 is ANQGSEA. Losses at the gene ends were 7 bases for V and 0 bases for J; bases not matched to a gene: 16. CDR3 bases read: TGCAGCGCACTCCAGACAGGGGGTCCGGCTGCCTCTGGAAACACC. Its protein product is CSALQTGGPAASGNT. From start to end, the CDR3 is CSALQTGGPAASGNTIYF.

A note on this clone: The read ends 3 residues early relative to the CDR3; the germline J gene fills the gap. The gene calls are TRBV7-8 and TRBJ2-7; D gene unclear. This CDR3 comprises 14 residues. V lost 6 bases, J lost 0 bases, and 12 bases lay in between. Germline CDR1 SGHVS, CDR2 FQNEAQ. CDR3 loop: CASSLMTGSYEQYF. The sequenced CDR3 bases are TGTGCCAGCAGTCTAATGACGGGCTCCTACGAG.

Comments on this clone: Read data end 3 residues before the CDR3 end; the end is taken from the germline J gene. The gene calls are TRBV5-6 and TRBJ2-2; possible D gene TRBD2, 5 bases. The CDR3 is 13 residues long. Germline-derived CDR1 and CDR2 are SGHDT and YYEEEE. V lost 5 bases and J lost 3, with 8 bases in between. The CDR3 bases that were read are TGTGCCAGCAGTACGAGGGACACCGGGGAG. Encoded protein: CASSTRDTGE. In full, the CDR3 is CASSTRDTGELFF.

Of note for this clone: The read ends 3 residues shy of where the CDR3 ends; the end is completed using the germline J gene. The chain combines TRBV4-1 with TRBJ2-3; D is uncertain. The CDR3 length is 14 residues. Germline V lookup: CDR1 MGHRA, CDR2 YSYEKL. The CDR3 protein is CASSQDNSLPAQYF. The CDR3 bases that were read are TGCGCCAGCAGCCAAGATAACTCCCTGCCTGCG.

Points on this clone: Sequencing ends 3 residues short of the CDR3 end; the germline J gene provides the rest. The chain is built from TRBV20-1 and TRBJ2-7, with D perhaps TRBD1 (6 bases). The CDR3 length is 13 residues. Trimming took off 7 bases at V and 0 bases at J, with 13 bases between the two ends. Germline V lookup: CDR1 DFQATT, CDR2 SNEGSKA (reference sequence). CDR3 bases read: TGCAGTGGGGAGACAGGTCACTCCTACGAG. Its translation: CSGETGHSYE. The entire CDR3 sequence reads CSGETGHSYEQYF.

Comment on this clone: The read is 3 residues too short to cover the CDR3 end, so that end is filled in from the germline J gene. V usage is TRBV5-1 and J usage is TRBJ2-1; 8 nucleotides line up with TRBD1. Losses at the gene ends were 8 bases for V and 4 bases for J; bases not matched to a gene: 8. The CDR3 is made up of 14 amino acids. Germline V gives CDR1 SGHRS, CDR2 YFSETQ. This chain's CDR3 is CASAAGQEYNEQFF. The CDR3 bases that were read are TGCGCCAGTGCCGCGGGACAGGAGTACAATGAG.

On this clone itself: From the germline J gene comes the end of the CDR3, since the read stops 3 residues before it. V and J are TRBV5-1 and TRBJ2-1, with TRBD1 identical over 7 bases. This CDR3 is built from 18 residues. With V trimmed by 4 bases and J by 2 bases, 15 bases remained unmatched. CDR1 is SGHRS and CDR2 is YFSETQ in the germline V gene. The CDR3 region is CASSRKRLMDRTYNEQFF. The DNA read from the CDR3 is TGCGCCAGCAGCCGCAAAAGATTAATGGACAGGACCTACAATGAG.